A single T cell receptor (beta chain) is shown here with its context. The junction departs from germline at one end; a sequencing error may be responsible. Libraries were prepared by immunoSEQ multiplex PCR; TCRdb keeps only in-frame clonotypes and omits some of them. The sample includes approximately 97,000 clones, around 92% of them seen just once. The sample originates from a study of T cell changes during pregnancy in multiple sclerosis. Germline CDR1 reads MNHNS; CDR2 reads SASEGT. CDR3 length equals 14 residues. Specimen: peripheral blood, collected after pregnancy. The gene calls are TRBV6-1 and TRBJ2-5; D might be TRBD2 (5 bases). This clonotype originated in a female donor in good health, enrolled as a control in a pregnancy study. Here the CDR3 reads CASNEGGIQENQYF. CDR3 DNA sequence: TGTGCCAGCAACGAGGGTGGCATACAAGAGAACCAGTACTTC.